The subject of this entry is one T cell receptor beta chain. This clone was recorded a few times. Its target antigen remains unknown. No much larger clonotype is one base removed from it; base qualities were not supplied. The sample comes from a study of T cell responses to AZD1222 COVID-19 vaccine (dated by TCRdb to the early 2020s). About the study as a whole: Because spike-specific TCR depth and breadth did not differ between the two schedules, AZD1222 recipients who got a second dose at roughly 4 weeks were pooled with those who got a second dose at roughly 12 weeks. A total of 230 to 250 trial participants underwent TCR sequencing, of whom 200 to 220 had received two doses of AZD1222 and approximately 25 had received two doses of the MenACWY control vaccine. Trial participants were enrolled by age into 18-55, 56-69 and 70-plus year subgroups, with roughly 160, 29 and 62 TCR-sequenced participants respectively.

The CDR3 regions of human TCRbeta chains were analyzed by immunosequencing. Processing in the source paper ran as follows. TCRs in the repertoires were matched against a reference library of SARS-CoV-2-specific TCRs that had been generated with the MIRA antigen-specificity platform. Breadth was defined as the fraction of unique TCRs that were SARS-CoV-2-associated. Depth was defined as the fraction of total T cells that were SARS-CoV-2-associated. Using the MIRA data, each spike-specific TCR was mapped to the spike region that the TCR reacts to and placed in a CD4 or CD8 class. Log10-transformed breadth and depth values were compared by one-way ANOVA with Sidak's multiple comparisons tests. TCRdb mirrors the immuneACCESS table, restricted to in-frame sequences. Some clones are absent from its copies; in checked studies, under half trace to an unresolved V gene, and the reason for the others is unknown. V, J and clone size derive from that table, while D and trimming were established from the DNA sequence. The sample records roughly 190,000 clones, 92% of which are singletons. Jointly, the top ten make up roughly 1.3% of the sample.

Read against the paper, the sample's time point label means: baseline before first vaccination. Vaccinee samples were obtained from the UK trials COV001 and COV002, which included a single-blind randomized controlled phase 2/3 trial of AZD1222 (ChAdOx1 nCoV-19) in healthy adults. Trial participant PBMC samples were collected at day 0 and day 28 after the second dose for TCRbeta chain sequencing. The CDR3 goes from the cysteine to the phenylalanine over 14 residues. Only the CDR3 part of the read is kept: 42 bases, read in frame from the first base. Reading the germline V gene gives CDR1 MDHEN and CDR2 SYDVKM. A distance of 15 bases separates the germline ends of V and J, which lose 6 bases and 6 bases respectively. Results the study describes overall, beyond this receptor: Participants were mostly white British, with more females than males. The authors suggested clonal diversity may have been underestimated. After two AZD1222 doses, both the breadth and the depth of spike-specific TCRs were significantly higher than at day 0 and than in MenACWY recipients. Nearly half of unique spike-specific TCRs reportedly recognized epitopes outside regions mutated in the B.1.351 and B.1.1.7 variants. Because no day 14 peak-response samples were available, repertoires were characterized only after the peak T cell response. Vaccine-associated CD4 TCRs spanned the whole spike protein, with dominant responses in regions 160-218 and 743-854. Conclusions about previously exposed vaccinees were limited because only six AZD1222 recipients were SARS-CoV-2 seropositive at baseline. The 56-69-year group was small, and its depth increase did not reach significance, likely because of low power.

This sample comprised peripheral blood, obtained on day 0 of AZD1222 vaccination. Here the chain combines TRBV28 and TRBJ1-5; the D region possibly corresponds to TRBD1 (6 bases align). The TCR originated in an adult in good health. The CDR3 region reads CASSQTGSGQPQHF. The nucleotide sequence reads as follows: TGTGCCAGCAGCCAGACAGGATCCGGTCAGCCCCAGCATTTT.